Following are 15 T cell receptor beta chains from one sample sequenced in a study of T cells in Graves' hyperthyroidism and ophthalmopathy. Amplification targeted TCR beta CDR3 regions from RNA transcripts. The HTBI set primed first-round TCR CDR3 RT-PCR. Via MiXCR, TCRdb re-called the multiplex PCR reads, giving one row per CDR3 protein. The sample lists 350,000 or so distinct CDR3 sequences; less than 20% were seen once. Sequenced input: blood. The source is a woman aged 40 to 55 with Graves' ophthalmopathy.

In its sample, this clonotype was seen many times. The DNA of the CDR3 is TGTGCCAGCAGCGCCCAACAGGGCCCCCAAGAGACCCAGTACTTC. It yields the protein CASSAQQGPQETQYF. The gene calls are TRBV12-3 or TRBV12-4 and TRBJ2-5; possible D gene TRBD1, 6 bases. The CDR3 totals 15 residues. Between the trimmed V and J ends, which lost 6 bases and 1 base, there was a span of 15 bases.

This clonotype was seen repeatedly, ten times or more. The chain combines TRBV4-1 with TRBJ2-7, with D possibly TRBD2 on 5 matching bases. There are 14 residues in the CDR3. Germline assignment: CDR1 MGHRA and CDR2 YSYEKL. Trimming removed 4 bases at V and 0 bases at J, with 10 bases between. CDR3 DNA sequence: TGCGCCAGCAGCCCCTTTCTAGCCTCCTACGAGCAGTACTTC. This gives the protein CASSPFLASYEQYF.

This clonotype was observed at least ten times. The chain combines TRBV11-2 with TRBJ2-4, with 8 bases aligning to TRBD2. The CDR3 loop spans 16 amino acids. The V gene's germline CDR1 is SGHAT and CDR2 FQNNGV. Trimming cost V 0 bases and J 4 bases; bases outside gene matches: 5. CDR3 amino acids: CASSLDPGTSKNIQYF. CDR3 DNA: TGTGCCAGCAGCTTAGACCCCGGGACTAGTAAAAACATTCAGTACTTC.

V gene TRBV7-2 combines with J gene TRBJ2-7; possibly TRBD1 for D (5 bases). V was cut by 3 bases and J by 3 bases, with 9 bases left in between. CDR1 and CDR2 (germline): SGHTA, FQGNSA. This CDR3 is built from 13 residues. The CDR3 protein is CASSLDNLYEQYF. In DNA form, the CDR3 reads TGTGCCAGCAGCTTGGACAACCTCTACGAGCAGTACTTC. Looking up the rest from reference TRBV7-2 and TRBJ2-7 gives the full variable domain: GAGVSQSPSNKVTEKGKDVELRCDPISGHTALYWYRQSLGQGLEFLIYFQGNSAPDKSGLPSDRFSAERTGGSVSTLTIQRTQQEDSAVYLCASSLDNLYEQYFGPGTRLTVT.

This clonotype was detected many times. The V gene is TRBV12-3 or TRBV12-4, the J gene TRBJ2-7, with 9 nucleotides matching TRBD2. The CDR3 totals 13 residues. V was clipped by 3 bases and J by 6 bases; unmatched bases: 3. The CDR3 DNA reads TGTGCCAGCAGTTTTAGCGGGGGCGGCGAGCAGTACTTC. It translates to CASSFSGGGEQYF.

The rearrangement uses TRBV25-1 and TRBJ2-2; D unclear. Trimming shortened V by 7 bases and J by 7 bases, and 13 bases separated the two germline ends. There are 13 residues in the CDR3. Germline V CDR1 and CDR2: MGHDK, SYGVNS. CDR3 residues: CASTKGSLGELFF. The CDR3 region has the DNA TGTGCCAGCACCAAAGGGTCCCTCGGGGAGCTGTTTTTT. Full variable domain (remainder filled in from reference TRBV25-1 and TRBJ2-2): EADIYQTPRYLVIGTGKKITLECSQTMGHDKMYWYQQDPGMELHLIHYSYGVNSTEKGDLSSESTVSRIRTEHFPLTLESARPSHTSQYLCASTKGSLGELFFGEGSRLTVL.

DNA for the CDR3: TGTGCCAGCAGTTACTCGAGAGGGGGCGGCACCGGGGAGCTGTTTTTT. Its protein product is CASSYSRGGGTGELFF. The chain recombines TRBV6-5 with TRBJ2-2; TRBD1 aligns across 7 bases. Germline V gene data show CDR1 as MNHEY and CDR2 as SVGAGI. The CDR3 covers 16 residues. Trimming at V came to 0 bases and at J to 4 bases, leaving 5 bases not matched to a gene.

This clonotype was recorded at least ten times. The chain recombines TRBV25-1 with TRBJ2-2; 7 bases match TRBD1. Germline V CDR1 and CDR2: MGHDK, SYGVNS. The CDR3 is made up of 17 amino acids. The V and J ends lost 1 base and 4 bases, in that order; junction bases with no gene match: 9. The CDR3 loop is CASSEWYRQGATGELFF. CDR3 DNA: TGTGCCAGCAGTGAATGGTACAGACAGGGCGCCACCGGGGAGCTGTTTTTT.

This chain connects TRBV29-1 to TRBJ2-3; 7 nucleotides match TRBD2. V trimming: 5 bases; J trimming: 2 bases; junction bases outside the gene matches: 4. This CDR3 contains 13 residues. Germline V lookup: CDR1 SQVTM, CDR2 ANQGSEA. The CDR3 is CSVMSGTTDTQYF. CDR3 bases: TGCAGCGTTATGAGCGGGACCACAGATACGCAGTATTTT.

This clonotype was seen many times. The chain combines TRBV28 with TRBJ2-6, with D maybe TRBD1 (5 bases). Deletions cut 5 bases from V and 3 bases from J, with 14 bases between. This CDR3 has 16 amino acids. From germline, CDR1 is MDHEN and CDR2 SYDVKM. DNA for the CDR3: TGTGCCAGCAGTCTCGCTGTAGGGGATGGGGCCAACGTCCTGACTTTC. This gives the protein CASSLAVGDGANVLTF.

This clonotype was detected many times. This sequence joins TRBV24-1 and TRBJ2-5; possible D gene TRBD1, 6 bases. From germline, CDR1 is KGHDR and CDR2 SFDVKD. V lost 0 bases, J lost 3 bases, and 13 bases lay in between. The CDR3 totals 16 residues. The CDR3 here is CATSDLSVAGEETQYF. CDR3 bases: TGTGCCACCAGTGATTTGTCGGTGGCAGGGGAAGAGACCCAGTACTTC.

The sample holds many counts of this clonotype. The CDR3 loop is CASSRHAIFYGYTF. The DNA for the CDR3 is TGTGCCAGCAGCCGACATGCCATTTTCTATGGCTACACCTTC. The V call is TRBV27, the J call TRBJ1-2; D is undetermined. The CDR3 is made up of 14 amino acids. V gave up 6 bases and J gave up 4 bases, with 15 bases separating them. Germline CDR1 reads MNHEY; CDR2 reads SMNVEV (reference sequence).

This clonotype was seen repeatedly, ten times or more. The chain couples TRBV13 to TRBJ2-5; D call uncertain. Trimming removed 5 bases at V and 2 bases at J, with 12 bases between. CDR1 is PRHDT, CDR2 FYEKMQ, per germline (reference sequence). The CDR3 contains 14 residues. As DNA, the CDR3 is TGTGCCAGCAGCCCCCGTGGCCGGCAAGAGACCCAGTACTTC. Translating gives CASSPRGRQETQYF.

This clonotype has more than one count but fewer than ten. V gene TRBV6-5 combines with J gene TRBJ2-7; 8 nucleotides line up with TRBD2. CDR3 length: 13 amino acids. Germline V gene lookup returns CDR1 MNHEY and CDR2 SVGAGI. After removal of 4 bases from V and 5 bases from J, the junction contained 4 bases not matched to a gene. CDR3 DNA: TGTGCCAGCAGTTCAAACGGGAGGGACGAGCAGTACTTC. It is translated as CASSSNGRDEQYF.

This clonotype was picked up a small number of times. The CDR3 reads CASSHRTYEQYF. In DNA, the CDR3 is TGTGCCAGCAGCCATCGGACCTACGAGCAGTACTTC. This chain links TRBV3-1 with TRBJ2-7; the D is unclear. Between the trimmed V and J ends, which lost 3 bases and 2 bases, there was a span of 5 bases. Germline V CDR1 and CDR2: LGHDT, YNNKEL (reference sequence). This CDR3 is built from 12 residues.